This TCR beta chain was sequenced in a study of blood T cell repertoires in COVID-19. The table came from immunoSEQ multiplex PCR; TCRdb's copy has only in-frame clones and leaves some out. Of 200,000 to 250,000 clones listed, 65% to 90% are singletons. This CDR3 has 13 residues. Looked up from germline, CDR1 is SGHTA and CDR2 is FQGNSA. Deletions cut 5 bases from V and 4 bases from J, with 8 bases between. The TCR comes from a woman in her fifties or sixties with acute COVID-19. The genes are TRBV7-2 and TRBJ2-2; TRBD2 is a possible D gene (5 bases). Sequenced sample: PBMCs or T cells enriched from blood (not recorded which). The CDR3 loop reads CASSRDLTGELFF. CDR3 coding DNA: TGTGCCAGCAGCCGGGATCTCACCGGGGAGCTGTTTTTT.